The T cell receptor (beta chain) under discussion was sequenced for a study of control samples from healthy donors and cancer patients. The data were produced by immunoSEQ multiplex PCR, yet TCRdb's version contains in-frame clones alone and is incomplete. Of some 130,000 clones listed, roughly 90% are singletons. Trimming at V came to 5 bases and at J to 6 bases, leaving 7 bases not matched to a gene. The CDR3 is 13 amino acids. Germline values: CDR1 SGHRS, CDR2 YFSETQ. This receptor was identified in a man younger than 30 in good health. The sample comprised blood. The chain joins TRBV5-1 to TRBJ1-2, with 7 bases fitting TRBD1. This CDR3 is CASRWDSRDGYTF. The DNA for the CDR3 is TGCGCCAGCAGGTGGGACAGTAGGGATGGCTACACCTTC.